This TCR beta chain was recovered during a study of blood T cell repertoires in COVID-19 (dated by TCRdb to 2019 to 2021). Background for the entire study: The collaborator samples originated in the United States, Italy and Spain and spanned the acute and convalescent phases of COVID-19. The prospective study material was composed of cDNA or gDNA derived from T cells, B-cell-depleted T cells, or PBMCs. The dataset comprised deeply sampled blood TCRbeta repertoires from subjects exposed to, actively infected with, or recovered from COVID-19. The repertoires were released in a freely available public database intended as a resource for research on the immune response to SARS-CoV-2. Samples were obtained from the ongoing ImmuneRACE study (first 160 participants) and from roughly 1,300 subjects provided by 6 global collaborators. Sample metadata almost always included a de-identified subject ID, COVID-19 status, age in years and sex. Where available, HLA class I and class II types were obtained from metadata supplied by the sample provider rather than from assay-based typing.

Each collaborating institution followed its own protocols to collect whole blood in K2EDTA tubes. For TCRbeta analysis, collaborators shipped samples as frozen whole blood, isolated PBMCs, or DNA extracted from either of those sample types. To note about this clone: Which antigen it targets is not known. No base-level quality is on record; no much larger clone is a single base apart.

At the junction V is shortened by 4 bases and J by 6 bases, with 7 bases in between. Inclusive of the bounding cysteine and phenylalanine, the CDR3 is 12 residues long. Only the CDR3 DNA is retained, 36 bases long and in frame from the first base. TCRbeta CDR3 regions were amplified from genomic DNA by means of the immunoSEQ Assay, a bias-controlled multiplex PCR. Per the authors' processing: Within the assay, amplification of reference gene primers was used to estimate how many nucleated cells each sample contained. To quantify the absolute abundance of each unique TCRbeta CDR3 rearrangement, sequence reads were collapsed and filtered. For each sample, productive Simpson clonality was calculated by taking the square root of Simpson's diversity index across productive rearrangements. This is the immuneACCESS table as TCRdb keeps it, with only in-frame sequences that have V and J called. A part of the clones is gone; compared with another copy, unresolved V genes explain less than half, and the rest is unexplained. That table gives V, J and clone size, and the DNA gave D and trimming. This sample lists about 120,000 clones; roughly nine tenths were detected once. Less than 30% of the sample is in the top ten clones.

What the authors observed across the whole study: The amount of clinical and demographic metadata varied by source and participant and was provided uncurated.

Sequenced: peripheral blood. The chain is assembled from TRBV12-3 or TRBV12-4 and TRBJ1-5; the best D guess is TRBD1, with 5 bases matching. The sequence came from a man aged 70 or older with active or convalescent COVID-19. CDR3 region: CASSSGFQPQHF. The DNA sequence follows: TGTGCCAGCAGTTCAGGGTTTCAGCCCCAGCATTTT.